The T cell receptor (beta chain) described here comes from a study of CD4+ T cells in melanoma (dated by TCRdb to between 2021 and 2024). For the wider study: The study examined neoantigen-specific CD4+ T cells in human melanoma. Beyond this particular receptor, the publication reports: Neoantigen-specific CD4+ T cells in melanoma were reported to show diverse differentiation states. The report described a correlation between neoantigen-specific CD4+ T cells and the function of CD8+ T cells, macrophages and B cells.

Library creation used the immunoSEQ multiplex PCR assay. TCRdb took this table from immuneACCESS and kept in-frame rearrangements with V and J called. Such tables lack part of the clones; where checked against another copy, unresolved V genes explain under half of the gap, and the rest is unexplained. This sample lists about 20,000 clones; just under 80% were detected once. The ten largest clones take up approximately 9.8% of the sample. This clone was found once. No antigen is known for it. Base qualities are missing; no much larger clone stands one base away. Taken from the germline V gene (reference sequence), the CDR1 and CDR2 loops are LNHDA and SQIVND. The CDR3 goes from the cysteine to the phenylalanine over 14 residues. Left in the record is the CDR3 DNA by itself, 42 bases read in frame from the first base. Germline trimming: 4 bases from V, 2 bases from J; junction bases outside gene matches: 4.

Patients with melanoma were used as donors. The sequence derives from a human donor with melanoma. This sequence uses TRBV19 and TRBJ1-1, with 7 junctional bases fitting TRBD1. The nucleotide sequence reads as follows: TGTGCCAGTAGTACCGGACAGGCCAACACTGAAGCTTTCTTT. Translated, this is CASSTGQANTEAFF.